The rows below give T cell receptor beta chains drawn from one sample of a study of blood T cell repertoires in COVID-19. Assay used: immunoSEQ multiplex PCR; TCRdb lists only in-frame clones, some missing. The sample has more than 65,000 clones; 70% to 85% are singletons. Sequences were obtained from peripheral blood. The source is a woman in her seventies with acute or convalescent COVID-19. Each CDR3 is given with its conserved first and last residue. A D gene is named only where the DNA matches it firmly. Expanded clones are given a class, and other clones once, few, many or no size at all.

>NA|TRBD1|TRBJ1-6|TRBV2
TGTGCCAGCAGTGAGGGACAGCCATCACCCCTCCACTTT
CASSEGQPSPLHF
>NA|TRBD2|TRBJ2-1|TRBV6-6
TGTGCCAGCACCGGACTAGCGGGGGGTTACAATGAGCAGTTCTTC
CASTGLAGGYNEQFF
>NA|TRBD2|TRBJ2-2|TRBV7-3
TGTGCCAGCAGCTTAAGAGGTCGAGCGGGAAGTGGCACCGGGGAGCTGTTTTTT
CASSLRGRAGSGTGELFF
>once|NA|TRBJ2-1|TRBV11-2
TGTGCCAGCAGCGTTACTACCTACAATGAGCAGTTCTTC
CASSVTTYNEQFF
>once|TRBD1|TRBJ1-1|TRBV6-5
TGTGCCAGCACGGTACAGGGGATGGATACTGAAGCTTTCTTT
CASTVQGMDTEAFF
>many|NA|TRBJ2-5|TRBV25-1
TGTGCCAGCAGTGGGGCACGGACCCAGTACTTC
CASSGARTQYF
>NA|NA|TRBJ1-2|TRBV2
TGTGCCAGCAACCTACGGGCCTCGGGGGGCTACACCTTC
CASNLRASGGYTF
>NA|TRBD1|TRBJ1-5|TRBV7-2
TGTGCCAGCAGCTTAGCTGGGACAGGGGGCTTTCAGCCCCAGCATTTT
CASSLAGTGGFQPQHF
>once|NA|TRBJ1-1|TRBV30
TGTGCCTGGAGTGGGTCGGGGACTGAAGCTTTCTTT
CAWSGSGTEAFF
>NA|NA|TRBJ2-5|TRBV6-5
TGTGCCAGCAGCTCAGAGTTTAGGGGGGAGACCCAGTACTTC
CASSSEFRGETQYF
>NA|TRBD1|TRBJ1-2|TRBV6-2/TRBV6-3
TGTGCCAGCAGTTACAACCCCCGGACAGGGGGCAACTATGGCTACACCTTC
CASSYNPRTGGNYGYTF
>NA|NA|TRBJ1-1|TRBV6-5
TGTGCCAGCAGTTACTCGCGAGGGGGGAACACTGAAGCTTTCTTT
CASSYSRGGNTEAFF
>NA|NA|TRBJ2-1|TRBV5-4
TGTGCCAGCAGCACCCGGACAGTGGAATACAATGAGCAGTTCTTC
CASSTRTVEYNEQFF
>once|TRBD1|TRBJ1-6|TRBV7-9
TGTGCCAGCAGCTTAGAGCGGGGACAGGCGGATTCACCCCTCCACTTT
CASSLERGQADSPLHF
>NA|TRBD1|TRBJ2-7|TRBV5-5
TGTGCCAGCAGCTTGTCGGGACAGGCCCCATACGAGCAGTACTTC
CASSLSGQAPYEQYF